This T cell receptor (beta chain) stems from a study of cytomegalovirus exposure and HLA in healthy donors. Background on the study: Both the approximately 120 validation repertoires and the approximately 700 first-cohort repertoires used the same platform, as reported by a later analysis. Study results and caveats: Researchers catalogued 150 or so TCR beta chains as cytomegalovirus-associated.

The donors were members of the validation cohort comprising some 120 subjects, separate from the approximately 630-subject first cohort. Generated by immunoSEQ multiplex PCR, the TCRdb table keeps only in-frame clones and is missing some. This repertoire shows about 240,000 clones, about 86% found once; its top ten account for 0.95% to 1.5%. Of note for this clone: Its antigen is not identified.

Losses at the gene ends were 4 bases for V and 13 bases for J; bases not matched to a gene: 7. Germline V CDR1 and CDR2: SGHNT, YYREEE (reference sequence). The CDR3 loop spans 14 amino acids. This TCR derives from a woman in her twenties or thirties in good health and CMV-seropositive. Sample: PBMCs. V is TRBV5-4 and J is TRBJ2-1, with 14 nucleotides matching TRBD2. The DNA of the CDR3 is TGTGCCAGCAGCCTGGGACTAGCGGGAGAAGGTCAGTTCTTC. Encoded protein: CASSLGLAGEGQFF.